This TCR beta chain was identified during a study of vaccination effects on CD4 cells after COVID-19. Germline V gene lookup returns CDR1 SGHNT and CDR2 YYREEE (reference sequence). V was pared by 0 bases and J by 4 bases, with 13 bases between. The length of the CDR3 is 15 residues. TCRdb keeps only in-frame clones here, not all; method: immunoSEQ multiplex PCR. The data contain some 68,000 clones, roughly four fifths of them singletons. Study-level findings and limits: By a late point after vaccination, infection- and vaccine-induced clones had shrunk markedly through clonal contraction.

Before sequencing took place, the ViraFEST assay used viral peptide pools to expand antigen-specific CD4+ T cells. A 10-day culture period preceded the isolation of CD4+ T cells. Participants completed two doses of the BNT162b2 or mRNA-1273 vaccine. On both days 3 and 7, half of the culture medium was replaced with IL-2 medium. Remarks on this clone: What it recognizes is unknown.

V gene TRBV5-4 combines with J gene TRBJ2-5; D possibly corresponds to TRBD2 (5 bases). Specimen: CD4+ T cells from PBMCs cultured with HCoV-229E spike peptides, collected after COVID-19 vaccination. This TCR was sampled from a human donor who received a COVID-19 vaccine. The CDR3 reads CASSLELGRGETQYF. The DNA of the CDR3 is TGTGCCAGCAGCTTGGAACTAGGGAGAGGAGAGACCCAGTACTTC.